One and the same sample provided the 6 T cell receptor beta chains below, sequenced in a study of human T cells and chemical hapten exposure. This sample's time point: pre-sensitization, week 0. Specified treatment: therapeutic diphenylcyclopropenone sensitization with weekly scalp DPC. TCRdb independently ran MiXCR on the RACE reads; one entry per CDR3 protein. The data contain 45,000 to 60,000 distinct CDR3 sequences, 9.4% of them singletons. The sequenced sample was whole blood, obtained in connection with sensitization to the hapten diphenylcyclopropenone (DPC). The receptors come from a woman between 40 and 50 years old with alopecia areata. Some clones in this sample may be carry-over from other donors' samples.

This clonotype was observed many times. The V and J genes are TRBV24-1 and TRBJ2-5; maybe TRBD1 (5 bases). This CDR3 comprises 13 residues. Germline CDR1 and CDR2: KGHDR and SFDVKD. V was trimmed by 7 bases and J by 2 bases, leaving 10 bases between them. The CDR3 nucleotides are TGTGCCACCAGCACAGGTTCGCAAGAGACCCAGTACTTC. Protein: CATSTGSQETQYF.

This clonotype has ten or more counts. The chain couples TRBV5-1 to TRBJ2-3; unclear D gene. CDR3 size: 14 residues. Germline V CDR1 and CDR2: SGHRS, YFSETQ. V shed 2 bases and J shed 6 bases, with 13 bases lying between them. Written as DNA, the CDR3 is TGCGCCAGCAGCTTAGGCGCTCTGGGGGATACGCAGTATTTT. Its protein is CASSLGALGDTQYF.

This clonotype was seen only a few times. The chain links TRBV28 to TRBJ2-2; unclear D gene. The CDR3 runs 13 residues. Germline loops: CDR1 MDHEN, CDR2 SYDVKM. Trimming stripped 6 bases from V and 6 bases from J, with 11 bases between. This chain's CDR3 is CASSPSPPGELFF. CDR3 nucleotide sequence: TGTGCCAGCAGCCCCTCTCCCCCCGGGGAGCTGTTTTTT.

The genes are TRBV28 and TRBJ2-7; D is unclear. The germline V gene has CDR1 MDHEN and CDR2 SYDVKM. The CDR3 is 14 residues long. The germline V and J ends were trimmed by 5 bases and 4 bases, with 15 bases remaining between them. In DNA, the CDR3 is TGTGCCAGCAGTCTTTCTAGGCCCCCTTACGAGCAGTACTTC. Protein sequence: CASSLSRPPYEQYF.

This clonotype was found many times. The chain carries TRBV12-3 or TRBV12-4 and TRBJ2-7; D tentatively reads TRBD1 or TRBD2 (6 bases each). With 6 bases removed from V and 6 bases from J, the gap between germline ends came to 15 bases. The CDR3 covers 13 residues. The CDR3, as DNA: TGTGCCAGCAGCCGCGGGACAAGCCTCGAGCAGTACTTC. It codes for CASSRGTSLEQYF.

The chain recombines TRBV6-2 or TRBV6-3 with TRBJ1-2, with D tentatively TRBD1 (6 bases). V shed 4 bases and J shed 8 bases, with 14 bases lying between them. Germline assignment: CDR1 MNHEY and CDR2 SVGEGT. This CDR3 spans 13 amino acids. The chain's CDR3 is CASSSTPGAGYTF. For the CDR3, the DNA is TGTGCCAGCAGTTCTACCCCAGGGGCCGGCTACACCTTC.